The rows below give T cell receptor beta chains drawn from one sample of a study of CD8 T cells in Susac syndrome. TCRdb re-derived calls from the immunoSEQ multiplex PCR reads in MiXCR, one entry per CDR3 protein. The table shows tens of thousands of distinct CDR3 sequences, with 95% occurring only once. Input material: CD8+ T cells from PBMCs. The receptors shown here come from a human donor with Susac syndrome. Both conserved end residues are part of each CDR3. D genes are given only for firm matches. Size values are once, few and many counts, or a class for expanded clones, and some rows have none.

j_call clone_size cdr3_length d_call v_call cdr3_nt cdr3_aa
TRBJ2-2 . 15 . TRBV6-4 TGTGCCAGCAGTGACCCGGCGGACGCCGGCGGGGAGCTGTTTTTT CASSDPADAGGELFF
TRBJ2-5 . 15 TRBD1 TRBV20-1 TGCAGTGCTACTAAGACAGGGAGTAGTCAAGAGACCCAGTACTTC CSATKTGSSQETQYF
TRBJ2-1 . 19 TRBD2 TRBV4-1 TGCGCCAGCAGCCAAACGACTAGCGGGAGAGGCGGGCCCTACAATGAGCAGTTCTTC CASSQTTSGRGGPYNEQFF
TRBJ1-5 once 16 . TRBV28 TGTGCCAGCAGTTCTGAGGCCCGTTATAGCAATCAGCCCCAGCATTTT CASSSEARYSNQPQHF
TRBJ2-3 . 13 TRBD1 TRBV3-1 TGTGCCAGCGGGACAGGGCTCACAGATACGCAGTATTTT CASGTGLTDTQYF
TRBJ2-3 . 16 TRBD2 TRBV20-1 TGCAGTGCTAGAGATTTCGGGCGGGAGGGCCCCGATACGCAGTATTTT CSARDFGREGPDTQYF
TRBJ2-5 . 13 . TRBV5-1 TGCGCCAGCAGCTTGGGTCTCCAAGAGACCCAGTACTTC CASSLGLQETQYF
TRBJ2-7 . 15 TRBD1 TRBV9 TGTGCCAGCAGCGAGACCGGGACAGACTCCTACGAGCAGTACTTC CASSETGTDSYEQYF
TRBJ1-4 . 14 . TRBV20-1 TGCAGTGCTAGAAGCCCCTCGGAAGGTGAAAAACTGTTTTTT CSARSPSEGEKLFF
TRBJ2-7 . 11 . TRBV7-8 TGTGCCAGCAGCTCCACCCACGAGCAGTACTTC CASSSTHEQYF
TRBJ2-1 . 14 . TRBV15 TGTGCCACCAGCACGCGCTTGGGGGGAAATGAGCAGTTCTTC CATSTRLGGNEQFF
TRBJ2-5 . 14 . TRBV9 TGTGCCAGCAGTCCCAGCGGGCTCCAAGAGACCCAGTACTTC CASSPSGLQETQYF
TRBJ2-7 . 15 TRBD1 TRBV27 TGTGCCAGCAGCCCGACAGGGGGCGCCTCCTACGAGCAGTACTTC CASSPTGGASYEQYF
TRBJ1-5 . 15 . TRBV7-8 TGTGCCAGCACCCCTGGTTGGGGGGCTTTTCAGCCCCAGCATTTT CASTPGWGAFQPQHF
TRBJ2-1 . 11 . TRBV30 TGTGCCTGGAGTGTGGGCAATGAGCAGTTCTTC CAWSVGNEQFF
TRBJ1-1 . 18 TRBD1 TRBV5-6 TGTGCCAGCAGCCCCCGGGACAGGGCAGTGATTGGTGCCACTGAAGCTTTCTTT CASSPRDRAVIGATEAFF
TRBJ2-7 . 11 . TRBV19 TGTGCCAGTAGTTCGGGTCTCGAGCAGTACTTC CASSSGLEQYF
TRBJ2-5 . 13 TRBD2 TRBV15 TGTGCCACCAGCACCACTAGCGGAGAGACCCAGTACTTC CATSTTSGETQYF
TRBJ2-7 once 13 TRBD2 TRBV29-1 TGCAGCGTTGAATCCCTAGCGGACTACGAGCAGTACTTC CSVESLADYEQYF
TRBJ2-1 . 16 TRBD1 TRBV4-1 TGCGCCAGCAGCCAAGCCTCGGGACAGCCAAACAATGAGCAGTTCTTC CASSQASGQPNNEQFF
TRBJ2-5 . 13 . TRBV27 TGTGCCAGCAGTCCAGAGAAGTGGGAGACCCAGTACTTC CASSPEKWETQYF
TRBJ2-1 . 15 TRBD2 TRBV9 TGTGCCAGCAGCGTCAGCGGGAGGCCCCACAATGAGCAGTTCTTC CASSVSGRPHNEQFF
TRBJ1-3 . 16 . TRBV29-1 TGCAGCGTTGAAGATCTTGAGGACGGGTACGGAAACACCATATATTTT CSVEDLEDGYGNTIYF
TRBJ1-1 . 14 TRBD1 TRBV20-1 TGCAGTGCTATACTGACAGGGGAGGGGACTGAAGCTTTCTTT CSAILTGEGTEAFF
TRBJ2-3 . 16 TRBD2 TRBV5-4 TGTGCCAGCAGCTTGGCGCGACTAGCGGGCACAGATACGCAGTATTTT CASSLARLAGTDTQYF
TRBJ2-5 . 15 TRBD1 TRBV11-2 TGTGCCAGCAGCTTAGTGACAGGGGGCTGGGAGACCCAGTACTTC CASSLVTGGWETQYF
TRBJ2-5 few 13 . TRBV7-8 TGTGCCAGCAGTGGGGACTTCCAAGAGACCCAGTACTTC CASSGDFQETQYF
TRBJ2-2 . 16 TRBD2 TRBV3-1 TGTGCCAGCAGCCAAGAACTAGCGGGAGCGACCGGGGAGCTGTTTTTT CASSQELAGATGELFF
TRBJ1-4 . 11 . TRBV29-1 TGCAGCGTTGGAGGGGGGGAAAAACTGTTTTTT CSVGGGEKLFF
TRBJ2-1 . 15 . TRBV9 TGTGCCAGCAGCGTAGTCGCTAACACCCGGGATGAGCAGTTCTTC CASSVVANTRDEQFF
TRBJ1-2 . 10 . TRBV20-1 TGCAGTGCTAGCAATCTTGGCTACACCTTC CSASNLGYTF